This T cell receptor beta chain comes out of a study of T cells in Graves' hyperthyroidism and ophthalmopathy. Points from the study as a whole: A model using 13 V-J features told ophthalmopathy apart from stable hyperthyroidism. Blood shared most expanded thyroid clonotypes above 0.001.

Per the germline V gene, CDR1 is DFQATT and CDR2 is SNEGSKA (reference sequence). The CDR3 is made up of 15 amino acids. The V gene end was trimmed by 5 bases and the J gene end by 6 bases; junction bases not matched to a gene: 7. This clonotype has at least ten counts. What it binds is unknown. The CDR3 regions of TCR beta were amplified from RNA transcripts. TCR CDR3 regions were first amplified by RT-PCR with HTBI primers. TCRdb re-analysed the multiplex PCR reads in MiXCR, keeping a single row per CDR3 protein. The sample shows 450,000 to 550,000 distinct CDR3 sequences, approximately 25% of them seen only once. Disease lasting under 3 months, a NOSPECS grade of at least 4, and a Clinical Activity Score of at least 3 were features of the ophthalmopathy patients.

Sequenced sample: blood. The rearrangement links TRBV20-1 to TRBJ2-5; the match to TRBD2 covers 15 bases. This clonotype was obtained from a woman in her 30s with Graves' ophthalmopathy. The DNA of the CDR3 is TGCAGTGCTTCGGGACTAGCGGGGGGTACGAAGACCCAGTACTTC. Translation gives CSASGLAGGTKTQYF.